This TCR beta chain originates from a study of response to subunit inactivated influenza vaccine. The V end lost 2 bases, the J end lost 1 base, and 6 bases lay between the germline ends. Germline V CDR1 and CDR2: SGDLS, YYNGEE. CDR3 size: 14 residues. This clonotype showed up just once. The antigen is unknown. Using its own MiXCR run on the RT-PCR reads, TCRdb lists one record per CDR3 protein. The sample records over 150,000 distinct CDR3 sequences, about a tenth being singletons. Overall study results and limits: Authors suggested that a seasonal influenza vaccination recruits few new T cells each time.

The chain carries TRBV9 and TRBJ2-2; D assignment may be TRBD1 or TRBD2 (5 bases each). This receptor was identified in a man aged 50 to 59 who received an inactivated influenza vaccine. Specimen: non-naive T cells sorted from PBMCs, collected 40 to 50 days after vaccination. The CDR3 sequence is CASSVGRNTGELFF. CDR3 nucleotide sequence: TGTGCCAGCAGCGTGGGACGGAACACCGGGGAGCTGTTTTTT.